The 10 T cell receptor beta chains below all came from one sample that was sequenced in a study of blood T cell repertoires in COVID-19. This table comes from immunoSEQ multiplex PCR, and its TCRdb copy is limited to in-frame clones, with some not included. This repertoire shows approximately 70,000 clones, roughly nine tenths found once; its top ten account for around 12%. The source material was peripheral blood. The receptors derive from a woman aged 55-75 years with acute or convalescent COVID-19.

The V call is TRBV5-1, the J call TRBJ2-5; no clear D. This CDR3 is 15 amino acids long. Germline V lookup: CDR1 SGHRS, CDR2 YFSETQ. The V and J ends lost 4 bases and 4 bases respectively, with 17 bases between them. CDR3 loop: CASSVDYGLGETQYF. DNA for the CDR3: TGCGCCAGCAGCGTGGATTACGGGTTGGGAGAGACCCAGTACTTC.

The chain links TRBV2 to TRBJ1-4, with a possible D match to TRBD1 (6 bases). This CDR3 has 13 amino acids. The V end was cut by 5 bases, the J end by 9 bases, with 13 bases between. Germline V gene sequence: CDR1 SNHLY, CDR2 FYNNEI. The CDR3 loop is CASSSWDIKKLFF. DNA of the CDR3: TGTGCCAGCAGTTCGTGGGACATTAAAAAACTGTTTTTT. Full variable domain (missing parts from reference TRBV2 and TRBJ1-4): EPEVTQTPSHQVTQMGQEVILRCVPISNHLYFYWYRQILGQKVEFLVSFYNNEISEKSEIFDDQFSVERPDGSNFTLKIRSTKLEDSAMYFCASSSWDIKKLFFGSGTQLSVL.

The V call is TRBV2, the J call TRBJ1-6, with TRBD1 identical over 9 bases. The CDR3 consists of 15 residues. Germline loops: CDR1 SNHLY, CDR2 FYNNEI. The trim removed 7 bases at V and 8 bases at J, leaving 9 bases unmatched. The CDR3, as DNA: TGTGCCAGCAACCTAGGACAGGGGAGTTATTCACCCCTCCACTTT. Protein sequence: CASNLGQGSYSPLHF.

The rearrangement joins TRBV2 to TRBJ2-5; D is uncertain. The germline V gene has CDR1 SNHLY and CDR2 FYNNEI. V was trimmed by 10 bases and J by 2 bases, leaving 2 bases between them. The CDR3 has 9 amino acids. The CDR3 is CAIQETQYF. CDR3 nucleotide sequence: TGTGCCATACAAGAGACCCAGTACTTC.

CDR3 sequence (DNA): TGTGCCAGCAGCTTAAGGGGAATGGCTGGGGCCAACGTCCTGACTTTC. This sequence encodes CASSLRGMAGANVLTF. This chain uses TRBV5-6 with TRBJ2-6; D is possibly TRBD1 (5 bases). Germline values: CDR1 SGHDT, CDR2 YYEEEE. The V gene lost 2 bases and the J gene lost 2 bases, with 11 bases spanning the gap. CDR3 length: 16 residues.

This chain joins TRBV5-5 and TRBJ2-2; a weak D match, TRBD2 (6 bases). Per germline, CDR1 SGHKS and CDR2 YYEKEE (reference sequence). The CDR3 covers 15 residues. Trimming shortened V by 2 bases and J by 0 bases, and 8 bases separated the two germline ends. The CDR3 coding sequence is TGTGCCAGCAGCTTTCTAGCGACGAACACCGGGGAGCTGTTTTTT. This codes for CASSFLATNTGELFF.

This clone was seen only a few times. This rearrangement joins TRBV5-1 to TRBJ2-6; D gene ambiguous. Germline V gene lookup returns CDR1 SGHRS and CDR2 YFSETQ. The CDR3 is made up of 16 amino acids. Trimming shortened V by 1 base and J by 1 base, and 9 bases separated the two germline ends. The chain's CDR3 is CASSLIPVSGANVLTF. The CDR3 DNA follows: TGCGCCAGCAGCTTGATCCCCGTATCTGGGGCCAACGTCCTGACTTTC.

CDR3 sequence: CASSRLAGGPGELFF. The CDR3 bases are TGTGCCAGTAGTAGACTAGCGGGGGGCCCCGGGGAGCTGTTTTTT. The V and J genes are TRBV19 and TRBJ2-2; 13 nucleotides align to TRBD2. CDR3 length: 15 residues. The trim removed 4 bases at V and 6 bases at J, leaving 2 bases unmatched. From germline, CDR1 is LNHDA and CDR2 SQIVND (reference sequence). The entire variable domain, with the rest obtained from reference TRBV19 and TRBJ2-2, is as follows: DGGITQSPKYLFRKEGQNVTLSCEQNLNHDAMYWYRQDPGQGLRLIYYSQIVNDFQKGDIAEGYSVSREKKESFPLTVTSAQKNPTAFYLCASSRLAGGPGELFFGEGSRLTVL.

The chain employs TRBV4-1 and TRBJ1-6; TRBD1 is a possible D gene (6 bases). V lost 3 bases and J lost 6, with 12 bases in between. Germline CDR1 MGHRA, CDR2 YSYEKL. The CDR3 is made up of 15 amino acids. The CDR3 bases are TGCGCCAGCAGCCACGGACAGACGGCTAATTCACCCCTCCACTTT. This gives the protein CASSHGQTANSPLHF.

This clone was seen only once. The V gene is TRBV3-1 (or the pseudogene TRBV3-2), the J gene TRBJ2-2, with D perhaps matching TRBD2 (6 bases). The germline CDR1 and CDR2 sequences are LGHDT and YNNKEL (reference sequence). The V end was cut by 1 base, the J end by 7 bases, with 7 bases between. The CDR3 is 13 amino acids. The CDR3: CASSQAGGGELFF. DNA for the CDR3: TGTGCCAGCAGCCAAGCCGGGGGCGGGGAGCTGTTTTTT.